Listed below are T cell receptor beta chains from one sample, sequenced in a study of human T cells and chemical hapten exposure. TCRdb ran MiXCR on the RACE reads and lists one entry per CDR3 protein. The repertoire holds tens of thousands of distinct CDR3 sequences, with roughly 6.7% as singletons. Sequences were derived from whole blood, sampled in connection with sensitization to the hapten diphenylcyclopropenone (DPC). These receptors all stem from a woman in her twenties or thirties with alopecia areata. Some clones in this sample may be carry-over from other donors' samples. Each CDR3 is given with its conserved first and last residue. The D gene is left open where the match is weak. Clone size is not always given. Where it is, it says once, few, many or a class for expanded clones.

J,size,D,V,CDR3,DNA
TRBJ1-2,few,TRBD1,TRBV7-9,CASSSTGTGLFRHGYTF,TGTGCCAGCAGCTCTACCGGGACAGGGCTCTTCCGGCATGGCTACACCTTC
TRBJ2-7,few,-,TRBV7-9,CASSSPGGGYSYEQYF,TGTGCCAGCAGCTCCCCTGGAGGGGGATACTCCTACGAGCAGTACTTC
TRBJ1-1,many,-,TRBV14,CASSLHSMGTEAFF,TGTGCCAGCAGTCTCCATTCAATGGGGACTGAAGCTTTCTTT
TRBJ1-2,-,-,TRBV7-9,CASSQVSSYTF,TGTGCCAGCAGCCAGGTCTCCTCCTACACCTTC
TRBJ2-7,many,TRBD1,TRBV3-1,CASSQLTGGYEQYF,TGTGCCAGCAGCCAACTAACAGGGGGGTACGAGCAGTACTTC
TRBJ1-4,many,TRBD1,TRBV20-1,CSARVGQGREKLFF,TGCAGTGCTAGGGTGGGACAGGGACGTGAAAAACTGTTTTTT
TRBJ2-3,few,-,TRBV20-1,CSRGLADTQYF,TGCAGCCGGGGGCTAGCGGATACGCAGTATTTT
TRBJ2-7,many,-,TRBV20-1,CSARTPGVRGFSYEQYF,TGCAGTGCTAGAACCCCAGGAGTCAGGGGCTTCTCCTACGAGCAGTACTTC
TRBJ1-2,many,TRBD1,TRBV5-1,CASSRGQQNYGYTF,TGCGCCAGCAGCCGGGGACAGCAGAACTATGGCTACACCTTC
TRBJ2-1,many,-,TRBV6-5,CASSYSGEAYNEQFF,TGTGCCAGCAGTTACTCTGGCGAGGCCTACAATGAGCAGTTCTTC
TRBJ2-3,-,TRBD2,TRBV6-1,CASSTWRGDRTDTQYF,TGTGCCAGCAGTACATGGCGGGGGGACCGCACAGATACGCAGTATTTT
TRBJ2-7,-,TRBD2,TRBV12-3/TRBV12-4,CASSLGLALPPDYEQYF,TGTGCCAGCAGTCTGGGACTAGCGCTCCCACCGGATTACGAGCAGTACTTC
TRBJ2-2,few,TRBD2,TRBV6-2/TRBV6-3,CASSRSLPIAGQNTGELFF,TGTGCCAGCAGCCGTTCCCTCCCTATAGCGGGGCAGAACACCGGGGAGCTGTTTTTT
TRBJ1-2,many,-,TRBV20-1,CSARAGAIGYTF,TGCAGTGCTAGGGCGGGGGCGATTGGCTACACCTTC
TRBJ2-2,-,-,TRBV5-4,CASSVLAGYNTGELFF,TGTGCCAGCAGCGTGCTGGCAGGTTACAACACCGGGGAGCTGTTTTTT
TRBJ2-5,-,-,TRBV7-6,CASSLGPYGNQETQYF,TGTGCCAGCAGCTTAGGGCCATACGGGAACCAAGAGACCCAGTACTTC
TRBJ1-3,many,-,TRBV11-2,CASSLALDRRTSGNTIYF,TGTGCCAGCAGCTTAGCCCTCGACAGAAGAACCTCTGGAAACACCATATATTTT
TRBJ1-1,many,-,TRBV5-1,CASSLNPKGTEAFF,TGCGCCAGCAGCTTGAATCCGAAGGGCACTGAAGCTTTCTTT
TRBJ1-1,many,TRBD1,TRBV2,CALSRDSINTEAFF,TGTGCTCTTTCTCGGGACAGCATCAACACTGAAGCTTTCTTT
TRBJ2-1,many,-,TRBV12-3/TRBV12-4,CASNPPTSYNEQFF,TGTGCCAGCAACCCCCCAACTTCCTACAATGAGCAGTTCTTC
TRBJ2-3,-,-,TRBV30,CAWSEGAMGGTTDTQYF,TGTGCCTGGAGTGAAGGGGCGATGGGGGGGACAACAGATACGCAGTATTTT
TRBJ1-5,-,TRBD1,TRBV20-1,CSAVPGTGDQPQHF,TGCAGTGCCGTCCCCGGGACAGGGGACCAGCCCCAGCATTTT
TRBJ1-1,few,-,TRBV5-6,CASSFLEEGNTEAFF,TGTGCCAGCAGCTTTCTGGAGGAAGGGAACACTGAAGCTTTCTTT
TRBJ2-3,many,TRBD2,TRBV2,CANPPGLATDTQYF,TGTGCCAACCCCCCGGGACTAGCTACAGATACGCAGTATTTT
TRBJ2-1,many,TRBD1,TRBV7-7,CASSLASPSTGAYFYNEQFF,TGTGCCAGCAGCTTAGCATCCCCCTCGACAGGGGCCTACTTCTACAATGAGCAGTTCTTC
TRBJ2-1,many,TRBD1,TRBV6-1,CASRQGGDEQFF,TGTGCCAGCCGACAGGGTGGGGATGAGCAGTTCTTC
TRBJ1-4,few,-,TRBV2,CASNRNEKLFF,TGTGCCAGCAACAGGAATGAAAAACTGTTTTTT
TRBJ2-3,many,TRBD2,TRBV6-1,CASNQLAGTSTDTQYF,TGTGCCAGCAACCAACTAGCGGGGACTTCCACAGATACGCAGTATTTT
TRBJ1-1,many,-,TRBV2,CASSEGETLPGQAFF,TGTGCCAGCAGTGAAGGGGAGACGCTTCCAGGGCAAGCTTTCTTT
TRBJ1-1,many,TRBD1,TRBV30,CAWSVLGGNTEAFF,TGTGCCTGGAGTGTACTAGGGGGCAACACTGAAGCTTTCTTT
TRBJ2-2,many,-,TRBV5-1,CATTPSDANTGELFF,TGCGCCACCACTCCCAGCGATGCGAACACCGGGGAGCTGTTTTTT
TRBJ2-7,many,TRBD1,TRBV15,CATSRDGPGQEYYEQYF,TGTGCCACCAGCAGAGATGGCCCGGGACAGGAATACTACGAGCAGTACTTC
TRBJ1-4,-,-,TRBV6-5,CASSHLQGATNEKLFF,TGTGCCAGCAGTCACCTCCAGGGAGCGACTAATGAAAAACTGTTTTTT
TRBJ1-2,many,-,TRBV6-6,CASSLDPVSYGYTF,TGTGCCAGCAGCCTAGATCCGGTGTCCTATGGCTACACCTTC
TRBJ2-3,many,TRBD2,TRBV30,CAWTSGGSRTDTQYF,TGTGCCTGGACTAGCGGGGGATCCCGCACAGATACGCAGTATTTT
TRBJ1-4,-,TRBD1,TRBV6-4,CASSETGENEKLFF,TGTGCCAGCAGTGAGACAGGGGAGAATGAAAAACTGTTTTTT
TRBJ2-3,-,-,TRBV6-6,CASSYSSLNTQYF,TGTGCCAGCAGTTACTCGTCACTGAATACGCAGTATTTT
TRBJ2-3,many,-,TRBV2,CASSDRLTDTQYF,TGTGCCAGCTCGGACCGCCTAACAGATACGCAGTATTTT
TRBJ1-1,many,-,TRBV20-1,CSARKQGLNTEAFF,TGCAGTGCTAGGAAACAGGGTTTGAACACTGAAGCTTTCTTT
TRBJ1-6,many,-,TRBV7-3,CASSLKPQNSPLHF,TGTGCCAGCAGCCTAAAACCTCAGAATTCACCCCTCCACTTT
TRBJ2-3,many,-,TRBV14,CASSQLPTASSTDTQYF,TGTGCCAGCAGCCAGCTGCCGACAGCCTCTAGCACAGATACGCAGTATTTT
TRBJ1-6,many,TRBD1,TRBV2,CASSEVGQEYNSPLHF,TGTGCCAGCAGTGAAGTGGGACAGGAATATAATTCACCCCTCCACTTT
TRBJ2-1,many,-,TRBV11-2,CASSLDPGGQSEQFF,TGTGCCAGCAGCTTAGATCCCGGGGGACAATCAGAGCAGTTCTTC
TRBJ1-3,many,-,TRBV3-1,CASSQVDRGNTIYF,TGTGCCAGCAGCCAAGTAGACAGGGGAAACACCATATATTTT
TRBJ1-3,-,-,TRBV7-6,CASSLGGGSTNSGNTIYF,TGTGCCAGCAGCTTGGGCGGGGGCAGCACAAACTCTGGAAACACCATATATTTT
TRBJ2-1,many,TRBD2,TRBV5-4,CASSLRLAGNEQFF,TGTGCCAGCAGCTTGAGACTAGCGGGGAATGAGCAATTCTTC
TRBJ2-7,many,-,TRBV20-1,CSASRDGTYEQYF,TGCAGTGCTAGTAGGGACGGGACCTACGAGCAGTACTTC
TRBJ2-1,many,-,TRBV9,CASSATLLGEQFF,TGTGCCAGCAGCGCAACTCTTTTAGGTGAGCAGTTCTTC
TRBJ2-3,-,-,TRBV5-6,CASSLGRQKQYF,TGTGCCAGCAGCTTAGGTCGCCAGAAACAGTATTTT
TRBJ1-1,many,-,TRBV18,CASSPPNPGRVPVFF,TGTGCCAGCTCACCACCTAACCCGGGCAGGGTTCCGGTTTTCTTT
TRBJ1-5,many,-,TRBV24-1,CATRPSAYRISNQPQHF,TGTGCCACAAGACCCTCAGCTTATCGGATAAGCAATCAGCCCCAGCATTTT
TRBJ1-2,few,TRBD1,TRBV27,CASSFQGQGSGYTF,TGTGCCAGCAGTTTTCAAGGACAGGGCTCTGGCTACACCTTC
TRBJ1-4,many,-,TRBV12-3/TRBV12-4,CASSSQDEKLFF,TGTGCCAGCAGTTCCCAGGATGAAAAACTGTTTTTT